Listed here are 17 T cell receptor beta chains from one sample, sequenced in a study of T cells in Graves' hyperthyroidism and ophthalmopathy. TCR beta CDR3 regions were amplified from RNA. TCR CDR3 underwent first-round RT-PCR with the HTBI primer set. Via MiXCR, TCRdb re-called the multiplex PCR reads, giving one row per CDR3 protein. The repertoire holds roughly 350,000 distinct CDR3 sequences, with roughly 14% as singletons. Sample: blood. All receptors derive from a woman aged 25 to 39 with Graves' ophthalmopathy.

The V gene is TRBV2, the J gene TRBJ1-1; D uncertain. The V end was cut by 3 bases, the J end by 10 bases, with 12 bases between. CDR1 and CDR2 (germline): SNHLY, FYNNEI. This CDR3 is built from 12 residues. This chain's CDR3 is CASSERTSLAFF. CDR3 coding DNA: TGTGCCAGCAGTGAGAGGACCTCCTTAGCTTTCTTT.

The chain combines TRBV18 with TRBJ1-1, with D possibly matching TRBD1 (6 bases). Germline-derived CDR1 and CDR2 are KGHSH and LQKENI. CDR3 size: 15 residues. The V gene lost 6 bases and the J gene lost 6 bases, with 20 bases spanning the gap. The CDR3 sequence: CASSLDGTSRAEAFF. CDR3 DNA: TGTGCCAGCTCGCTCGACGGGACATCACGAGCTGAAGCTTTCTTT.

In its sample, this clonotype was seen many times. This chain's CDR3 is CASSHGGRTEAFF. Here the CDR3 DNA reads TGTGCCAGCAGCCATGGGGGGCGAACTGAAGCTTTCTTT. V gene TRBV7-3 combines with J gene TRBJ1-1; D may be TRBD1 (6 bases). V was trimmed by 5 bases and J by 5 bases, leaving 12 bases between them. This CDR3 comprises 13 residues. CDR1 and CDR2 (germline): SGHTA, FQGTGA. Filled out from reference TRBV7-3 and TRBJ1-1, the complete variable domain reads GAGVSQTPSNKVTEKGKYVELRCDPISGHTALYWYRQSLGQGPEFLIYFQGTGAADDSGLPNDRFFAVRPEGSVSTLKIQRTERGDSAVYLCASSHGGRTEAFFGQGTRLTVV.

This clonotype was detected ten times or more. The J gene is TRBJ1-4, the V gene TRBV30; 8 nucleotides line up with TRBD1. The CDR3 spans 16 residues. Germline V CDR1 and CDR2: GTSNPN, SVGIG (reference sequence). The V gene end was trimmed by 2 bases and the J gene end by 7 bases; junction bases not matched to a gene: 12. The CDR3 DNA is TGTGCCTGGAGTTGGGATCAGGGGGCCGTTGGTGAAAAACTGTTTTTT. Its translation is CAWSWDQGAVGEKLFF.

This clonotype was counted a few times. The rearrangement joins TRBV9 to TRBJ1-6; D gene unclear. Germline CDR1 is SGDLS and CDR2 is YYNGEE. The CDR3 contains 15 residues. Trimming cost V 3 bases and J 8 bases, with 15 bases left between them. The CDR3 region has the DNA TGTGCCAGCAGCGAGCGGTTTGAGGGCGATTCACCCCTCCACTTT. Its translation: CASSERFEGDSPLHF. Together with reference TRBV9 and TRBJ1-6, the CDR3 gives the full variable domain: DSGVTQTPKHLITATGQRVTLRCSPRSGDLSVYWYQQSLDQGLQFLIQYYNGEERAKGNILERFSAQQFPDLHSELNLSSLELGDSALYFCASSERFEGDSPLHFGNGTRLTVT.

CDR3 protein: CSAGRRDRGSYNEQFF. The CDR3 coding sequence is TGCAGTGCTGGGCGCCGGGACAGGGGCTCCTACAATGAGCAGTTCTTC. The V and J genes are TRBV20-1 and TRBJ2-1, with 10 nucleotides matching TRBD1. Trimming took 5 bases from V and 0 from J; bases not matched to a gene: 7. This CDR3 has 16 amino acids. Germline V gene data show CDR1 as DFQATT and CDR2 as SNEGSKA (reference sequence).

This CDR3 is CASSPTGSVAFF. CDR3 nucleotides: TGTGCCAGCAGTCCAACAGGGAGCGTCGCTTTCTTT. This chain links TRBV6-2 or TRBV6-3 with TRBJ1-1, with D perhaps TRBD1 (6 bases). Germline CDR1 reads MNHEY; CDR2 reads SVGEGT. The CDR3 runs 12 residues. Between the trimmed V and J ends, which lost 5 bases and 11 bases, there was a span of 15 bases.

This sequence joins TRBV19 and TRBJ1-5, with 7 bases that match TRBD1. The CDR3 loop spans 16 amino acids. V trimming: 5 bases; J trimming: 2 bases; junction bases outside the gene matches: 9. CDR1 and CDR2 from the germline V gene are LNHDA and SQIVND (reference sequence). CDR3 nucleotide sequence: TGTGCCAGTAGTGTCTCGACAGGGAATGGCAATCAGCCCCAGCATTTT. This gives the protein CASSVSTGNGNQPQHF.

The rearrangement links TRBV10-3 to TRBJ2-1; 8 bases are a match to TRBD1. Germline values: CDR1 ENHRY, CDR2 SYGVKD. The CDR3 sequence is 16 residues long. Trimming at V came to 5 bases and at J to 3 bases, leaving 9 bases not matched to a gene. The CDR3 sequence: CAISSMSGQDYNEQFF. CDR3 nucleotide sequence: TGTGCCATCAGTTCCATGTCGGGACAGGACTACAATGAGCAGTTCTTC.

The chain uses TRBV5-1 and TRBJ1-2; 9 bases are a match to TRBD1. Germline lookup yields CDR1 SGHRS and CDR2 YFSETQ. Germline trimming cut 0 bases from V and 4 bases from J; bases unmatched to any gene: 4. The CDR3 is made up of 15 amino acids. CDR3 region: CASSLGDRAGYGYTF. In nucleotides, the CDR3 is TGCGCCAGCAGCTTGGGGGACAGGGCTGGCTATGGCTACACCTTC.

This clonotype came up many times. This chain connects TRBV30 to TRBJ2-2; no clear D. CDR1 and CDR2 (germline): GTSNPN, SVGIG (reference sequence). CDR3 length: 13 residues. V lost 3 bases and J lost 5, with 10 bases in between. CDR3 DNA sequence: TGTGCCTGGAGGGGTCAGGCAACCGGGGAGCTGTTTTTT. Amino acids: CAWRGQATGELFF.

This clonotype was found many times. The genes are TRBV19 and TRBJ2-2; TRBD1 is a possible D gene (6 bases). Germline V lookup: CDR1 LNHDA, CDR2 SQIVND (reference sequence). V shed 5 bases and J shed 5 bases, with 18 bases lying between them. This CDR3 is built from 16 residues. The CDR3 region is CASSPLDDRLTGELFF. Written as DNA, the CDR3 is TGTGCCAGTAGTCCCTTGGACGACAGGCTGACCGGGGAGCTGTTTTTT.

In its sample, this clonotype was seen many times. The V gene is TRBV29-1, the J gene TRBJ2-7, with TRBD2 identical over 13 bases. Trimming at V came to 5 bases and at J to 3 bases, leaving 1 base not matched to a gene. Germline lookup yields CDR1 SQVTM and CDR2 ANQGSEA. The CDR3 is 13 amino acids. CDR3 residues: CSVRTSGGYEQYF. As DNA, the CDR3 is TGCAGCGTTCGGACTAGCGGGGGCTACGAGCAGTACTTC.

This clonotype was detected many times. The chain couples TRBV11-2 to TRBJ2-1; TRBD2 aligns across 9 bases. Germline CDR1 and CDR2: SGHAT and FQNNGV. The CDR3 sequence is 17 residues long. The junction had 11 bases not matched to a gene; V was cut back by 5 bases and J by 3 bases. The CDR3 loop is CASSPSGRGGRYNEQFF. DNA for the CDR3: TGTGCCAGCAGCCCATCCGGGCGGGGGGGCCGCTACAATGAGCAGTTCTTC.

Many counts were recorded for this clonotype. The chain couples TRBV2 to TRBJ2-5, with TRBD2 as a possible D gene (5 bases). The CDR3 has 14 amino acids. Trimming pared 3 bases from V and 4 bases from J, leaving 12 bases between. Per the germline V gene, CDR1 is SNHLY and CDR2 is FYNNEI. The CDR3 loop is CASSELKGGETQYF. Here the CDR3 DNA reads TGTGCCAGCAGTGAGTTAAAAGGAGGAGAGACCCAGTACTTC.

This clonotype was counted at least ten times. The V gene is TRBV19, the J gene TRBJ1-1; TRBD1 agrees at 7 bases. The CDR3 totals 13 residues. CDR1 is LNHDA, CDR2 SQIVND, per germline (reference sequence). V gave up 7 bases and J gave up 10 bases; unmatched junction bases: 12. CDR3 in DNA: TGTGCCAGTACTGAGAGAAACAGGGGTTCAGCTTTCTTT. Amino acid sequence: CASTERNRGSAFF. The whole variable domain, remainder taken from reference TRBV19 and TRBJ1-1, is DGGITQSPKYLFRKEGQNVTLSCEQNLNHDAMYWYRQDPGQGLRLIYYSQIVNDFQKGDIAEGYSVSREKKESFPLTVTSAQKNPTAFYLCASTERNRGSAFFGQGTRLTVV.

In its sample, this clonotype was seen many times. The chain combines TRBV28 with TRBJ2-5, with a possible D match to TRBD1 (5 bases). This CDR3 is 16 amino acids long. CDR1 and CDR2 from the germline V gene are MDHEN and SYDVKM. Trimming removed 5 bases at V and 0 bases at J, with 16 bases between. The DNA for the CDR3 is TGTGCCAGCAGTCTAGGGGTAGGACCGTACCAAGAGACCCAGTACTTC. This sequence encodes CASSLGVGPYQETQYF.